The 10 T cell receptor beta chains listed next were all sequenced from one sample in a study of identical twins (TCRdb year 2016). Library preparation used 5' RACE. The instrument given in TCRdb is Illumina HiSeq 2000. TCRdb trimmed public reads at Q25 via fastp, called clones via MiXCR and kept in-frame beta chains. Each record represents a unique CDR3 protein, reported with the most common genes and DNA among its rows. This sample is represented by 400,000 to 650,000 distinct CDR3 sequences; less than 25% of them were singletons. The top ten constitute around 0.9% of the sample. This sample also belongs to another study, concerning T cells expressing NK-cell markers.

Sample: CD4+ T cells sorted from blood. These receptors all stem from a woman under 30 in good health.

CDR3 nucleotide sequence: TGCAGTGCTAGAAAAGGAGCGGGACTCTACGAGCAGTACTTC. Translating gives CSARKGAGLYEQYF. The chain uses TRBV20-1 and TRBJ2-7, with 7 nucleotides matching TRBD2. J gave up 3 bases and V 2 bases, and 7 bases lay outside the gene matches. CDR1 DFQATT and CDR2 SNEGSKA come from the germline V gene (reference sequence). This CDR3 is 14 amino acids long.

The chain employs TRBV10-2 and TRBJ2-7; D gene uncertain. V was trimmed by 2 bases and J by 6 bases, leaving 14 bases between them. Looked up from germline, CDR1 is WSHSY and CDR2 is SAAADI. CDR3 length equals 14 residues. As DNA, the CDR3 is TGCGCCAGCAGTGAGACCACCAAGCGTTTCGAGCAGTACTTC. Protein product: CASSETTKRFEQYF.

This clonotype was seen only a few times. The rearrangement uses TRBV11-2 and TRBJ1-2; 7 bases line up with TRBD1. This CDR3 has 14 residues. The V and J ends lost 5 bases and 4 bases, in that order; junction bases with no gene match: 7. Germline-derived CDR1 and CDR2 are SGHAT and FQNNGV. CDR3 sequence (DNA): TGTGCCAGCAGCCCCACAGGGGCAGGCTATGGCTACACCTTC. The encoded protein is CASSPTGAGYGYTF.

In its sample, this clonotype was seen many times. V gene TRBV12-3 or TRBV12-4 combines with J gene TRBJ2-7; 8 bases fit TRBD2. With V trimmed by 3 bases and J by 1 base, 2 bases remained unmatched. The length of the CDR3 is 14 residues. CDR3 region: CASSLSGGSYEQYF. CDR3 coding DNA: TGTGCCAGCAGTTTGTCGGGGGGGTCCTACGAGCAGTACTTC.

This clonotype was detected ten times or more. The CDR3 DNA sequence: TGCAGTGCTAGGGGGAGAGATACGCAGTATTTT. Translating gives CSARGRDTQYF. This chain uses TRBV20-1 with TRBJ2-3; possible D gene TRBD2, 5 bases. V gave up 3 bases and J gave up 5 bases, with 6 bases separating them. Germline-derived CDR1 and CDR2 are DFQATT and SNEGSKA (reference sequence). This CDR3 has 11 residues.

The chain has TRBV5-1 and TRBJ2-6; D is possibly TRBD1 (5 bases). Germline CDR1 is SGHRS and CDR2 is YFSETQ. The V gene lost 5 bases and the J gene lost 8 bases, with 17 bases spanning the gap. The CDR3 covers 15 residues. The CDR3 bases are TGCGCCAGCAGACAAGGACAACCCCGGTCCAACGTCCTGACTTTC. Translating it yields CASRQGQPRSNVLTF.

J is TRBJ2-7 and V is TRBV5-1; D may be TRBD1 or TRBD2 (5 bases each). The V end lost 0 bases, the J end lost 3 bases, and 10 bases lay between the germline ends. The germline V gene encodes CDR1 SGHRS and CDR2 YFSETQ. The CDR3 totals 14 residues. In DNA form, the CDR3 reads TGCGCCAGCAGCTTGGAAGGGGAGAACTACGAGCAGTACTTC. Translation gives CASSLEGENYEQYF. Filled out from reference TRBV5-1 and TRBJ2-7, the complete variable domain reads KAGVTQTPRYLIKTRGQQVTLSCSPISGHRSVSWYQQTPGQGLQFLFEYFSETQRNKGNFPGRFSGRQFSNSRSEMNVSTLELGDSALYLCASSLEGENYEQYFGPGTRLTVT.

The CDR3 reads CASSHPGQGQGGTQYF. DNA for the CDR3: TGCGCCAGCAGCCACCCCGGACAGGGCCAGGGGGGTACGCAGTATTTT. V and J are TRBV5-1 and TRBJ2-3; the match to TRBD1 covers 8 bases. V was pared by 4 bases and J by 8 bases, with 15 bases of the junction left unmatched. CDR3 length: 16 amino acids. The germline V gene has CDR1 SGHRS and CDR2 YFSETQ.

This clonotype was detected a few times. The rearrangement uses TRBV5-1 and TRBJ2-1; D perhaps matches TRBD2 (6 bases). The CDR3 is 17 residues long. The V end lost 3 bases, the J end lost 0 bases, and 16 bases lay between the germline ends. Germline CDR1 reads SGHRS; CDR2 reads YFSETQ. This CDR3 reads CASSSQPGGSSYNEQFF. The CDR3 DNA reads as TGCGCCAGCAGCTCACAACCCGGAGGGAGCTCCTACAATGAGCAGTTCTTC. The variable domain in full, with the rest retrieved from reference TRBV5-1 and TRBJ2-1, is KAGVTQTPRYLIKTRGQQVTLSCSPISGHRSVSWYQQTPGQGLQFLFEYFSETQRNKGNFPGRFSGRQFSNSRSEMNVSTLELGDSALYLCASSSQPGGSSYNEQFFGPGTRLTVL.

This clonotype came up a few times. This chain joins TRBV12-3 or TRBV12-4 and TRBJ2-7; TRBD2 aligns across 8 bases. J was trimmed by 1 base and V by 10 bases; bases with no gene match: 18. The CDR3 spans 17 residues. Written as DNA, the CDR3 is TGTGCCACCCTTCTTCAGCGGGGGTCACCCCCATCCTACGAGCAGTACTTC. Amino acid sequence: CATLLQRGSPPSYEQYF.